Listed below are T cell receptor beta chains from one sample, sequenced in a study of cytomegalovirus exposure and HLA in healthy donors. TCRdb's copy holds only in-frame clones and misses some; the assay was immunoSEQ multiplex PCR. The data contain 110,000 to 150,000 clones, less than 10% of them singletons. Sequencing used PBMCs. These receptors were obtained from a male donor in good health and CMV-seronegative. Both conserved end residues are part of each CDR3. Each record gives: D gene, V gene, J gene, clone size, CDR3 protein, CDR3 DNA. The D gene is left open where the match is weak. Part of the rows lack a size; the others show once, few, many or a class for expanded clones.

>TRBD2|TRBV18|TRBJ2-7|.
CASSPEAPAGGNYEQYF
TGTGCCAGCTCACCAGAGGCCCCGGCGGGGGGGAACTACGAGCAGTACTTC
>.|TRBV4-1|TRBJ1-2|few
CASSQNTGSPGGYTF
TGCGCCAGCAGCCAAAATACAGGGTCTCCGGGGGGCTACACCTTC
>.|TRBV6-5|TRBJ2-1|few
CASSPPGNPNEQFF
TGTGCCAGCAGCCCCCCCGGGAATCCAAATGAGCAGTTCTTC
>.|TRBV19|TRBJ1-1|few
CASTPGGETEAFF
TGTGCCAGTACCCCCGGGGGGGAGACTGAAGCTTTCTTT
>TRBD1|TRBV5-6|TRBJ2-7|.
CASSKPTGVYEQYF
TGTGCCAGCAGTAAACCGACAGGGGTCTACGAGCAGTACTTC
>TRBD2|TRBV5-1|TRBJ2-1|.
CASSLSGVGNNEQFF
TGCGCCAGCAGCCTCAGCGGGGTGGGGAACAATGAGCAGTTCTTC
>.|TRBV5-6|TRBJ1-5|.
CASSLSSGNQPQHF
TGTGCCAGCAGCTTGTCATCCGGGAATCAGCCCCAGCATTTT
>TRBD2|TRBV9|TRBJ2-5|few
CASSVAVGGRQETQYF
TGTGCCAGCAGCGTAGCTGTGGGAGGGAGACAAGAGACCCAGTACTTC
>TRBD1|TRBV5-1|TRBJ1-1|.
CASSGQGMNTEAFF
TGCGCCAGCAGCGGACAGGGAATGAACACTGAAGCTTTCTTT
>.|TRBV7-2|TRBJ1-1|few
CASSLGANTEAFF
TGTGCCAGCAGCTTAGGCGCAAACACTGAAGCTTTCTTT
>.|TRBV4-1|TRBJ1-1|.
CASSQDHRGTEAFF
TGCGCCAGCAGCCAAGACCATCGAGGGACTGAAGCTTTCTTT
>TRBD2|TRBV5-4|TRBJ2-5|.
CASSPGLAGVQETQYF
TGTGCCAGCAGCCCGGGACTAGCGGGTGTTCAAGAGACCCAGTACTTC
>TRBD1|TRBV5-1|TRBJ2-1|.
CASSLGDRNNEQFF
TGCGCCAGCAGCTTAGGGGACAGAAACAATGAGCAGTTCTTC
>.|TRBV19|TRBJ2-2|.
CATTGITGELFF
TGTGCCACCACAGGGATAACCGGGGAGCTGTTTTTT
>TRBD2|TRBV5-4|TRBJ2-5|few
CASSFRLAGEETQYF
TGTGCCAGCAGCTTCAGGCTAGCGGGAGAAGAGACCCAGTACTTC
>TRBD1|TRBV2|TRBJ2-5|few
CASSPWGTDQETQYF
TGTGCCAGCAGTCCATGGGGGACAGACCAAGAGACCCAGTACTTC
>TRBD1|TRBV7-6|TRBJ2-7|.
CASSSPGQATHEQYF
TGTGCCAGCAGCTCGCCGGGACAGGCCACCCACGAGCAGTACTTC
>TRBD1|TRBV28|TRBJ2-2|.
CASRYTGADTGELFF
TGTGCCAGCAGGTATACAGGGGCGGACACCGGGGAGCTGTTTTTT
>.|TRBV5-1|TRBJ2-2|few
CASSLRQGNTGELFF
TGCGCCAGCAGCTTGCGGCAGGGAAACACCGGGGAGCTGTTTTTT
>.|TRBV11-2|TRBJ1-2|.
CASSQGQFYGYTF
TGTGCCAGCAGCCAGGGGCAGTTCTATGGCTACACCTTC
>TRBD1|TRBV6-1|TRBJ1-4|few
CASSRTGGDEKLFF
TGTGCCAGCAGTAGGACAGGGGGAGATGAAAAACTGTTTTTT
>.|TRBV20-1|TRBJ2-1|few
CSARANNEQFF
TGCAGTGCTAGGGCCAACAATGAGCAGTTCTTC
>.|TRBV4-1|TRBJ1-1|few
CASSQGAGVTEAFF
TGCGCCAGCAGCCAAGGGGCGGGAGTGACTGAAGCTTTCTTT
>.|TRBV5-1|TRBJ2-7|few
CASRVEMNTYEQYF
TGCGCCAGCAGGGTGGAGATGAATACCTACGAGCAGTACTTC
>TRBD2|TRBV5-1|TRBJ2-1|.
CASSPGVAGGLQIF
TGCGCCAGCAGCCCTGGGGTAGCGGGGGGGCTTCAGATCTTC
>TRBD2|TRBV6-1|TRBJ2-7|.
CASCWTSGPSYEQYF
TGTGCCAGCTGCTGGACTAGCGGTCCCTCCTACGAGCAGTACTTC
>.|TRBV19|TRBJ1-2|.
CASSPRQGNGYTF
TGTGCCAGTAGTCCTAGGCAGGGCAATGGCTACACCTTC
>.|TRBV9|TRBJ1-1|few
CASSVAARGGTEAFF
TGTGCCAGCAGCGTAGCTGCAAGAGGAGGCACTGAAGCTTTCTTT
>.|TRBV27|TRBJ2-3|few
CASSLTPYQKDTQYF
TGTGCCAGCAGTTTAACCCCCTACCAAAAAGATACGCAGTATTTT
>.|TRBV5-1|TRBJ1-1|.
CASSGEPQGTTEAFF
TGCGCCAGCAGCGGGGAACCACAGGGAACCACTGAAGCTTTCTTT
>TRBD1|TRBV27|TRBJ2-7|few
CASGTGASREQYF
TGTGCCAGTGGGACAGGGGCTTCTCGGGAGCAGTACTTC
>TRBD1|TRBV29-1|TRBJ1-1|few
CSVDRGSLTEAFF
TGCAGCGTTGACAGGGGGTCTCTTACTGAAGCTTTCTTT
>.|TRBV18|TRBJ1-5|.
CASSPTRSNQPQHF
TGTGCCAGCTCACCAACGAGGAGCAATCAGCCCCAGCATTTT
>.|TRBV28|TRBJ2-1|few
CASRQRGAYNEQFF
TGTGCCAGCAGACAACGCGGGGCGTACAATGAGCAGTTCTTC
>TRBD1|TRBV7-3|TRBJ2-2|.
CASSPPGQGPRTGELFF
TGTGCCAGCAGCCCGCCGGGACAGGGCCCTCGGACCGGGGAGCTGTTTTTT
>.|TRBV9|TRBJ1-2|.
CASSASGELGYGYTF
TGTGCCAGCAGCGCTTCAGGGGAGTTAGGCTATGGCTACACCTTC
>.|TRBV4-2|TRBJ2-2|.
CASSLNTGELFF
TGTGCCAGCAGCCTAAACACCGGGGAGCTGTTTTTT
>TRBD2|TRBV4-1|TRBJ2-7|few
CASSRAGLAGGEQYF
TGCGCCAGCAGCCGAGCGGGACTAGCGGGAGGGGAGCAGTACTTC
>.|TRBV5-4|TRBJ2-1|.
CASSSDLGGSSYNEQFF
TGTGCCAGCAGCTCGGACCTGGGGGGAAGCTCCTACAATGAGCAGTTCTTC
>.|TRBV4-1|TRBJ1-1|few
CASTLDRGGSDTEAFF
TGCGCCAGCACCTTAGACCGAGGCGGATCTGACACTGAAGCTTTCTTT
>.|TRBV4-3|TRBJ1-2|.
CASSQDHLRRDYGYTF
TGCGCCAGCAGCCAAGATCACCTCCGCAGGGATTATGGCTACACCTTC
>TRBD1|TRBV2|TRBJ1-5|few
CASSVGTENQPQHF
TGTGCCAGCAGTGTTGGGACAGAAAATCAGCCCCAGCATTTT
>TRBD1|TRBV4-1|TRBJ2-7|few
CASSQGRGQDACEQYF
TGCGCCAGCAGCCAAGGGAGGGGACAGGACGCCTGCGAGCAGTACTTC
>.|TRBV28|TRBJ1-2|.
CASSLHSGGGYTF
TGTGCCAGCAGTTTGCACTCGGGGGGCGGCTACACCTTC
>TRBD1|TRBV5-6|TRBJ1-1|few
CASSLGAGGLNTEAFF
TGTGCCAGCAGCTTGGGGGCAGGGGGGCTGAACACTGAAGCTTTCTTT
>.|TRBV5-1|TRBJ1-1|few
CASSLSVNTEAFF
TGCGCCAGCAGCTTGTCGGTGAACACTGAAGCTTTCTTT
>TRBD1|TRBV7-2|TRBJ1-1|few
CASSWGTGDAFF
TGTGCCAGCAGCTGGGGGACAGGAGACGCTTTCTTT
>.|TRBV28|TRBJ2-7|few
CASSFSGWDNEQYF
TGTGCCAGCAGTTTCAGTGGTTGGGACAACGAGCAGTACTTC
>.|TRBV13|TRBJ2-5|.
CASSQGGTQYF
TGTGCCAGCAGCCAGGGTGGGACCCAGTACTTC
>.|TRBV30|TRBJ2-1|.
CAWSVLMVSYNEQFF
TGTGCCTGGAGTGTACTCATGGTATCCTACAATGAGCAGTTCTTC
>.|TRBV10-3|TRBJ2-7|.
CAISPERYEQYF
TGTGCCATCAGTCCAGAGCGCTACGAGCAGTACTTC
>TRBD1|TRBV7-2|TRBJ1-2|.
CASSRQGFGYTF
TGTGCCAGCAGCCGACAGGGCTTCGGCTACACCTTC
>TRBD1|TRBV5-4|TRBJ1-3|.
CASSVTGTGGDPNTIYF
TGTGCCAGCAGCGTAACCGGGACAGGGGGGGACCCAAACACCATATATTTT
>TRBD1|TRBV5-1|TRBJ1-1|.
CASAFLNRGENTEAFF
TGCGCCAGCGCATTTCTTAACAGGGGCGAGAACACTGAAGCTTTCTTT